Following are 8 T cell receptor beta chains from one sample sequenced in a study of PD-L1 blockade in urothelial cancer. Assay: immunoSEQ multiplex PCR; the TCRdb copy retains only in-frame clones and omits some. The sample has around 40,000 clones, roughly 89% seen once. Material: PBMCs, obtained around atezolizumab (anti-PD-L1) treatment. All receptors derive from a man in his sixties with urothelial cancer.

The chain employs TRBV6-5 and TRBJ2-7, with 7 bases that match TRBD2. After removal of 0 bases from V and 6 bases from J, the junction contained 11 bases not matched to a gene. This CDR3 is built from 16 residues. The germline gives CDR1 MNHEY, CDR2 SVGAGI. For the CDR3, the DNA is TGTGCCAGCAGTTACTCGATAGGACTAGATAGGTCCGAGCAGTACTTC. Translated, it gives CASSYSIGLDRSEQYF.

This clone was picked up one time. The genes are TRBV7-2 and TRBJ2-5; 8 nucleotides match TRBD1. Looked up from germline, CDR1 is SGHTA and CDR2 is FQGNSA. There are 14 residues in the CDR3. Trimming took 2 bases from V and 5 from J; bases not matched to a gene: 4. The CDR3 DNA is TGTGCCAGCAGCTTACAGGGGGCCGGGGAGACCCAGTACTTC. Its translation is CASSLQGAGETQYF.

The table lists this clone with a count of one. The germline gene is not matched at one end of the junction; a read error may be the cause. The chain combines TRBV11-3 with TRBJ2-3; possible D gene TRBD1, 6 bases. Germline loops: CDR1 SGHNT, CDR2 YENEEA. The CDR3 loop spans 12 amino acids. CDR3 in amino acids: CASSSNRDKQYF. CDR3 nucleotide sequence: TGTGCCAGCAGCTCAAACAGGGATAAGCAGTATTTT.

This clone was detected a few times. The rearrangement joins TRBV11-2 to TRBJ1-6; D remains ambiguous. CDR1 is SGHAT, CDR2 FQNNGV, per germline. The CDR3 has 15 residues. Trimming removed 4 bases at V and 0 bases at J, with 7 bases between. The CDR3 DNA follows: TGTGCCAGCAGCTCGAGGAGCTCCTATAATTCACCCCTCCACTTT. Amino acid sequence: CASSSRSSYNSPLHF.

V and J are TRBV28 and TRBJ1-4; D may be TRBD1 (5 bases). V was clipped by 5 bases and J by 8 bases, with 9 bases between them. Germline-derived CDR1 and CDR2 are MDHEN and SYDVKM. CDR3 size: 12 residues. The CDR3 sequence is CASSPRGEKLFF. For the CDR3, the DNA is TGTGCCAGCAGTCCTCGGGGGGAAAAACTGTTTTTT.

The rearrangement uses TRBV27 and TRBJ2-7, with 12 bases lining up with TRBD2. With 6 bases clipped from V and 4 bases from J, the junction kept 1 base outside the gene matches. The CDR3 is made up of 13 amino acids. The germline gives CDR1 MNHEY, CDR2 SMNVEV (reference sequence). Written as DNA, the CDR3 is TGTGCCAGCAGGACTAGCGGGAGTTACGAGCAGTACTTC. Protein sequence: CASRTSGSYEQYF.

The V gene is TRBV9, the J gene TRBJ2-2; 7 bases are a match to TRBD1. This CDR3 contains 14 residues. The junction had 6 bases not matched to a gene; V was cut back by 4 bases and J by 6 bases. Germline values: CDR1 SGDLS, CDR2 YYNGEE. The CDR3 is CASSILTGSGELFF. Written as DNA, the CDR3 is TGTGCCAGCAGCATACTGACAGGGTCCGGGGAGCTGTTTTTT. The full variable domain, its missing parts supplied by reference TRBV9 and TRBJ2-2, is DSGVTQTPKHLITATGQRVTLRCSPRSGDLSVYWYQQSLDQGLQFLIQYYNGEERAKGNILERFSAQQFPDLHSELNLSSLELGDSALYFCASSILTGSGELFFGEGSRLTVL.

The genes are TRBV7-9 and TRBJ2-7; 13 bases agree with TRBD2. V shed 2 bases and J 12 bases; nucleotides not matched to a gene: 7. The CDR3 consists of 14 residues. Per germline, CDR1 SEHNR and CDR2 FQNEAQ (reference sequence). This chain's CDR3 is CASSLPGTSGKTYF. In DNA, the CDR3 is TGTGCCAGCAGCTTACCCGGGACTAGCGGGAAGACGTACTTC.